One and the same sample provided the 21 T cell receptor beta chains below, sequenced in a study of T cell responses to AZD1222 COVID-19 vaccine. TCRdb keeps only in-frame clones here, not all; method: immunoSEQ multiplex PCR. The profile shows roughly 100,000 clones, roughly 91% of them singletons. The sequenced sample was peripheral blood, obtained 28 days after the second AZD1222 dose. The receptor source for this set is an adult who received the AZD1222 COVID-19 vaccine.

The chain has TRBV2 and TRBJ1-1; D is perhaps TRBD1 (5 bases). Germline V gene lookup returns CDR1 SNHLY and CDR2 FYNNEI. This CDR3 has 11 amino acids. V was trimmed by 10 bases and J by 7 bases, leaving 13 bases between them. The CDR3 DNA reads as TGTGCCACCTCCCGGGGGGTTGAAGCTTTCTTT. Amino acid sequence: CATSRGVEAFF.

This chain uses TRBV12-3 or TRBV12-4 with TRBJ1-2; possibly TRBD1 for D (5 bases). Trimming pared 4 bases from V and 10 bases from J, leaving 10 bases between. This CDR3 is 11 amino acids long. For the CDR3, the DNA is TGTGCCAGCAGTTGGGGCCCGAACTACACCTTC. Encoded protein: CASSWGPNYTF.

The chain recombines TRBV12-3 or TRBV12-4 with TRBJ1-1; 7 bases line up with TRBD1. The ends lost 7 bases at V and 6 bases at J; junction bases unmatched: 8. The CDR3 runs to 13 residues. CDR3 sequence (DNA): TGTGCCAGCATAAGGGGGCGTCACCCTGAAGCTTTCTTT. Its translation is CASIRGRHPEAFF.

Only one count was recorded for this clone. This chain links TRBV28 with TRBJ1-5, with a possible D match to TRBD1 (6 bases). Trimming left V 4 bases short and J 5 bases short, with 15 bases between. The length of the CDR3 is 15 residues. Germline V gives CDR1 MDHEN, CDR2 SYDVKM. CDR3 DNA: TGTGCCAGCAGTTCCCCCCACTCAGGGGATCAGCCCCAGCATTTT. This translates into CASSSPHSGDQPQHF. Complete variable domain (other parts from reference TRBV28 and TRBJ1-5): DVKVTQSSRYLVKRTGEKVFLECVQDMDHENMFWYRQDPGLGLRLIYFSYDVKMKEKGDIPEGYSVSREKKERFSLILESASTNQTSMYLCASSSPHSGDQPQHFGDGTRLSIL.

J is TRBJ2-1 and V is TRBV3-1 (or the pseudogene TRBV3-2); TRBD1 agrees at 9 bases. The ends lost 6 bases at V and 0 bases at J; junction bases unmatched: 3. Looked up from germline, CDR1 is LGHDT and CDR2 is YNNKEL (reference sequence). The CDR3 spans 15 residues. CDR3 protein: CASRTGGSSYNEQFF. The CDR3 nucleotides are TGTGCCAGCAGGACAGGGGGGAGCTCCTACAATGAGCAGTTCTTC.

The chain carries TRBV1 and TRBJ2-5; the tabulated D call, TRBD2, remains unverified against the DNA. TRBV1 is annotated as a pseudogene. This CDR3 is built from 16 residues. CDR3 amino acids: CTSSCTGVPSQETQYF. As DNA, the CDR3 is TGCACCAGCAGCTGTACGGGGGTTCCGTCGCAAGAGACCCAGTACTTC.

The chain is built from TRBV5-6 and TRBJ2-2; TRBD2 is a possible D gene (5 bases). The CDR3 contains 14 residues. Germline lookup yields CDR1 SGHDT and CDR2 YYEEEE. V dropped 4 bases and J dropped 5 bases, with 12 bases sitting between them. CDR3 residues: CASSRGGVTGELFF. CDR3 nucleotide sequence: TGTGCCAGCAGCCGGGGTGGGGTTACCGGGGAGCTGTTTTTT. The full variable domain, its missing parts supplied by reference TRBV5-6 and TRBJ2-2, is DAGVTQSPTHLIKTRGQQVTLRCSPKSGHDTVSWYQQALGQGPQFIFQYYEEEERQRGNFPDRFSGHQFPNYSSELNVNALLLGDSALYLCASSRGGVTGELFFGEGSRLTVL.

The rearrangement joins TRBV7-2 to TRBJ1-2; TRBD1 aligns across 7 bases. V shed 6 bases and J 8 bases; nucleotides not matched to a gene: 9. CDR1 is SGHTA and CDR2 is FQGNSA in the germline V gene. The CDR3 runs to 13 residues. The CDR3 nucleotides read TGTGCCAGCAGTCCCCGGACAGGTGGGGGCTACACCTTC. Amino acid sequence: CASSPRTGGGYTF.

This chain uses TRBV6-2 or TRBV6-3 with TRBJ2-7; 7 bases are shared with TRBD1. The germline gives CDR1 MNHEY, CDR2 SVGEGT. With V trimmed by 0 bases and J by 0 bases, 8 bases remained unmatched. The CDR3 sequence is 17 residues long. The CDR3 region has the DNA TGTGCCAGCAGTTACTCGGTCGGGACAGTTAGCTCCTACGAGCAGTACTTC. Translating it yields CASSYSVGTVSSYEQYF.

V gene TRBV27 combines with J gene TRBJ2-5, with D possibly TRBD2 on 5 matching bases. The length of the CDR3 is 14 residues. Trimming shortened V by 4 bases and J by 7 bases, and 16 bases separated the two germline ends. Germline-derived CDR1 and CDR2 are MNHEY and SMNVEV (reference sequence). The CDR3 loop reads CASSYGPSGTTQYF. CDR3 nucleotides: TGTGCCAGCAGTTACGGCCCCAGCGGTACGACCCAGTACTTC.

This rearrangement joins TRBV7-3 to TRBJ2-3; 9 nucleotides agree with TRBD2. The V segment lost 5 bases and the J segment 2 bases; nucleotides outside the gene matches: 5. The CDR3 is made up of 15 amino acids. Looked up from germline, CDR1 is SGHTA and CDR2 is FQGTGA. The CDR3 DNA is TGTGCCAGCAGCCCTCTAGCGGGGATCACAGATACGCAGTATTTT. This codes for CASSPLAGITDTQYF.

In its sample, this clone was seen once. The CDR3 DNA reads TGTGCCAGCAGCCTAGCGGGGGAGACCCAGTACTTC. Translating it yields CASSLAGETQYF. The chain joins TRBV27 to TRBJ2-5; 9 bases are a match to TRBD2. Losses at the gene ends were 6 bases for V and 5 bases for J; bases not matched to a gene: 1. Per the germline V gene, CDR1 is MNHEY and CDR2 is SMNVEV (reference sequence). There are 12 residues in the CDR3.

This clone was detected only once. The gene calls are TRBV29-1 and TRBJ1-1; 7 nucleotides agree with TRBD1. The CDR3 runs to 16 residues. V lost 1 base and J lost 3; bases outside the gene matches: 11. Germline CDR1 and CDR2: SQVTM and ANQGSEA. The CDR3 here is CSVEGTGLGLDTEAFF. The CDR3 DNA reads TGCAGCGTTGAAGGGACAGGCCTAGGTTTGGACACTGAAGCTTTCTTT.

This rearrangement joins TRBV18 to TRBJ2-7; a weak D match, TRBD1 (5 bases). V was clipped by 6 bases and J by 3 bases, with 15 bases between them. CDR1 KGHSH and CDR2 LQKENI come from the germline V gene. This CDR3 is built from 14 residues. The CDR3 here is CASSLTGNSYEQYF. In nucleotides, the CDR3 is TGTGCCAGCTCCTTAACAGGTAACAGCTACGAGCAGTACTTC. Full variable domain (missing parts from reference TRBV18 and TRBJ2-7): NAGVMQNPRHLVRRRGQEARLRCSPMKGHSHVYWYRQLPEEGLKFMVYLQKENIIDESGMPKERFSAEFPKEGPSILRIQQVVRGDSAAYFCASSLTGNSYEQYFGPGTRLTVT.

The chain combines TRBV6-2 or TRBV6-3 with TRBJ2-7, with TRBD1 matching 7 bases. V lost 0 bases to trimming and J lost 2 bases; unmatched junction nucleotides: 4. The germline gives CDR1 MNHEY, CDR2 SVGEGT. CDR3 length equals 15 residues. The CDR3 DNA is TGTGCCAGCAGTTACTCCCGCCAGGGGGCCTACGAGCAGTACTTC. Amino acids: CASSYSRQGAYEQYF.

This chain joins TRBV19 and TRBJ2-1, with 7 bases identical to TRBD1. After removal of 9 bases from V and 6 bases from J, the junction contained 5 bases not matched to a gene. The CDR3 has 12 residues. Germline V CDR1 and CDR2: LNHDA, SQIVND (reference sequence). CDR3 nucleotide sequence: TGTGCCAGCCGGGACAGCCCCAATGAGCAGTTCTTC. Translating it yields CASRDSPNEQFF.

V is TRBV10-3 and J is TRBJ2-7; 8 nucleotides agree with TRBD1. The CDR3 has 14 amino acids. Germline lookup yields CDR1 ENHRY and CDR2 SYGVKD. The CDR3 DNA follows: TGTGGGAATTGCCGGGACAGGAACTCCTACGAGCAGTACTTC. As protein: CGNCRDRNSYEQYF.

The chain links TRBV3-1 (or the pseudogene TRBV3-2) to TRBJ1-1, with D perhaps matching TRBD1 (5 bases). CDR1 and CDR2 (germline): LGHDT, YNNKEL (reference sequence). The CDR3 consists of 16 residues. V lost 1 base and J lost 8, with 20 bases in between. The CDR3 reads CASSQAPGPSTSEAFF. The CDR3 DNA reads TGTGCCAGCAGCCAAGCCCCGGGGCCATCAACTTCGGAAGCTTTCTTT.

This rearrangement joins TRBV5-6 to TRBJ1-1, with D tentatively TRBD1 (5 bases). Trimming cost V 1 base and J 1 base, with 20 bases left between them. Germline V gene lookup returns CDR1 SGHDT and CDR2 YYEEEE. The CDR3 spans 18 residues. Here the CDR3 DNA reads TGTGCCAGCAGCTTGAAGGGACGGCTTGTGGGGGAGAACACTGAAGCTTTCTTT. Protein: CASSLKGRLVGENTEAFF. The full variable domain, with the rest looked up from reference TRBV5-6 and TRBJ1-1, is DAGVTQSPTHLIKTRGQQVTLRCSPKSGHDTVSWYQQALGQGPQFIFQYYEEEERQRGNFPDRFSGHQFPNYSSELNVNALLLGDSALYLCASSLKGRLVGENTEAFFGQGTRLTVV.

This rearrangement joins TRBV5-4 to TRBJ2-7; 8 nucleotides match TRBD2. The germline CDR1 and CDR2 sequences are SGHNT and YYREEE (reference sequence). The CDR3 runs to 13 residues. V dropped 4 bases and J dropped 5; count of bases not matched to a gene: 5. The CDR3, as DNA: TGTGCCAGCAGCCCGGGGGGGCTCGACGAGCAGTACTTC. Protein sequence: CASSPGGLDEQYF.

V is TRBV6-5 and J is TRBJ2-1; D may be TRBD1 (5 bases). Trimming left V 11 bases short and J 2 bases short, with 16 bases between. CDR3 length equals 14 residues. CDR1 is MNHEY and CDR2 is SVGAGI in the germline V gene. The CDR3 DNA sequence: TGTGCCTGTCTAGGGGTCGTCCCCTACAATGAGCAGTTCTTC. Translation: CACLGVVPYNEQFF.